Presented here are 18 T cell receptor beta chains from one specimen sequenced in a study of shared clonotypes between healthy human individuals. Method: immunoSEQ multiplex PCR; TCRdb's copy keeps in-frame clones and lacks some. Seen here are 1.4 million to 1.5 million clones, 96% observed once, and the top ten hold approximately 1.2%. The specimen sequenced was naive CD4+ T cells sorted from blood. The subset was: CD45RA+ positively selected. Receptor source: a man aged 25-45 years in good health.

In DNA form, the CDR3 reads TGTGCCAGCAGTTACCATAGCGGATCGAACACCGGGGAGCTGTTTTTT. This gives the protein CASSYHSGSNTGELFF. The V gene is TRBV6-5, the J gene TRBJ2-2; possibly TRBD2 for D (6 bases). Looked up from germline, CDR1 is MNHEY and CDR2 is SVGAGI. Trimming removed 2 bases at V and 0 bases at J, with 10 bases between. This CDR3 comprises 16 residues.

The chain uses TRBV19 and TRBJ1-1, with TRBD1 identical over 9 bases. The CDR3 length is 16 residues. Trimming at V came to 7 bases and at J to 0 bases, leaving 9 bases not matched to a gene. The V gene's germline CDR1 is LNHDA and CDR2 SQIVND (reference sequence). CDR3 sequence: CASTAQGASMNTEAFF. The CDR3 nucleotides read TGTGCCAGTACGGCACAGGGGGCTTCCATGAACACTGAAGCTTTCTTT.

Here the CDR3 reads CASSPGTQGLEQFF. CDR3 coding DNA: TGTGCCAGCTCACCTGGGACGCAAGGACTAGAGCAGTTCTTC. V gene TRBV18 combines with J gene TRBJ2-1; D is possibly TRBD2 (6 bases). The CDR3 sequence is 14 residues long. Deletions cut 3 bases from V and 10 bases from J, with 16 bases between. Germline values: CDR1 KGHSH, CDR2 LQKENI.

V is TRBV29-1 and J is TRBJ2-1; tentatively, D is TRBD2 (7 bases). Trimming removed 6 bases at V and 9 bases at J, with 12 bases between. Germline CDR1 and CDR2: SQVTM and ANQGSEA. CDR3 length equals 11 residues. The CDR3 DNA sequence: TGCAGCGTAAGGGGGGGGTTTGAGCAGTTCTTC. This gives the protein CSVRGGFEQFF.

For the CDR3, the DNA is TGCGCCAGCAGCTTGGGAGGGACTAGCGTAACCTACGAGCAGTACTTC. It specifies CASSLGGTSVTYEQYF. The rearrangement links TRBV5-1 to TRBJ2-7; 10 nucleotides align to TRBD2. The V gene's germline CDR1 is SGHRS and CDR2 YFSETQ. J gave up 2 bases and V 0 bases, and 5 bases lay outside the gene matches. This CDR3 spans 16 amino acids.

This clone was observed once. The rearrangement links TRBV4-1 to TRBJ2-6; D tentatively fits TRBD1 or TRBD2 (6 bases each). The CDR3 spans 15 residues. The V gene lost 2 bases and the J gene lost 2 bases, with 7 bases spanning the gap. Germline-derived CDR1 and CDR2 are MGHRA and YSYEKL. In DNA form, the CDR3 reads TGCGCCAGCAGCCAAAGGGGGGCTGGGGCCAACGTCCTGACTTTC. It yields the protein CASSQRGAGANVLTF.

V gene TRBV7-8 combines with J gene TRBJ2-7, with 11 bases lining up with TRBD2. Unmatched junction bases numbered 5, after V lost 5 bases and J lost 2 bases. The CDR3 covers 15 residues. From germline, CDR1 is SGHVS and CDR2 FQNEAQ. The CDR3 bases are TGTGCCAGCAGCCGTAGCGGGGGGGGGACCTACGAGCAGTACTTC. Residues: CASSRSGGGTYEQYF. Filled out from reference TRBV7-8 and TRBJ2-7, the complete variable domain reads GAGVSQSPRYKVAKRGQDVALRCDPISGHVSLFWYQQALGQGPEFLTYFQNEAQLDKSGLPSDRFFAERPEGSVSTLKIQRTQQEDSAVYLCASSRSGGGTYEQYFGPGTRLTVT.

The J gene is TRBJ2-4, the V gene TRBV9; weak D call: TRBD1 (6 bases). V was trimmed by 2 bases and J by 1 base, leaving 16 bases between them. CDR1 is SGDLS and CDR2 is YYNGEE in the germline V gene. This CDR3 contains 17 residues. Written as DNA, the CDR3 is TGTGCCAGCAGCGTGGGGGCCCGAGGCTCGGCCAAAAACATTCAGTACTTC. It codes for CASSVGARGSAKNIQYF.

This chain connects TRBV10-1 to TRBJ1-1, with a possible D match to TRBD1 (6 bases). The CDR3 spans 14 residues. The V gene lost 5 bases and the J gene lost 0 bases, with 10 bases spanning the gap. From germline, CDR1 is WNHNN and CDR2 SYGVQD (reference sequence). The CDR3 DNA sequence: TGCGCCAGCAGTCTGACAGGATTGAACACTGAAGCTTTCTTT. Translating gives CASSLTGLNTEAFF.

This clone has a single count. The CDR3 nucleotides are TGTGCCAGCAGTGCGGCTAGCGGGAGAGGCAATGAGCAGTTCTTC. Protein sequence: CASSAASGRGNEQFF. The chain has TRBV6-1 and TRBJ2-1, with 10 bases identical to TRBD2. The trim removed 4 bases at V and 6 bases at J, leaving 6 bases unmatched. Germline V CDR1 and CDR2: MNHNS, SASEGT. The CDR3 extends over 15 amino acids.

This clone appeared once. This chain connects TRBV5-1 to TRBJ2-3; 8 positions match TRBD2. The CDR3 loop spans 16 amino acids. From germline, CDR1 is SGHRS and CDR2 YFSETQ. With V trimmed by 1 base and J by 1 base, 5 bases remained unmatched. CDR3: CASSLSTGGRTDTQYF. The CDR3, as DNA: TGCGCCAGCAGCTTGTCTACGGGAGGGCGCACAGATACGCAGTATTTT. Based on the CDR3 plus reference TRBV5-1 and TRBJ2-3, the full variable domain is KAGVTQTPRYLIKTRGQQVTLSCSPISGHRSVSWYQQTPGQGLQFLFEYFSETQRNKGNFPGRFSGRQFSNSRSEMNVSTLELGDSALYLCASSLSTGGRTDTQYFGPGTRLTVL.

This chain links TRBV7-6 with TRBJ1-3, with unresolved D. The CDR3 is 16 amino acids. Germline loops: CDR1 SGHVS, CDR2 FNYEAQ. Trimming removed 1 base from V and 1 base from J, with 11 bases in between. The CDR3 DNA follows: TGTGCCAGCAGCTTAGGAGCGGTTTGGTCTGGAAACACCATATATTTT. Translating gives CASSLGAVWSGNTIYF.

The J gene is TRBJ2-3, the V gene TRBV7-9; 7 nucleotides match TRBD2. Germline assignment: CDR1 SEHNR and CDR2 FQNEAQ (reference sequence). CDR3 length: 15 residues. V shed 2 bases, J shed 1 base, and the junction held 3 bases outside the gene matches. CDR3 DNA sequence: TGTGCCAGCAGCTTAAACAGCGGGGGCACAGATACGCAGTATTTT. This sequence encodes CASSLNSGGTDTQYF.

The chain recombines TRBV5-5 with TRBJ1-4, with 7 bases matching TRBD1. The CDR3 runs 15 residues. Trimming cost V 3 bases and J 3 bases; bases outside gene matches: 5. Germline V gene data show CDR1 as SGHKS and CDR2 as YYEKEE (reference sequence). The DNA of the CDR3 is TGTGCCAGCAGCTCGGGGGACAGACCTAATGAAAAACTGTTTTTT. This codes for CASSSGDRPNEKLFF.

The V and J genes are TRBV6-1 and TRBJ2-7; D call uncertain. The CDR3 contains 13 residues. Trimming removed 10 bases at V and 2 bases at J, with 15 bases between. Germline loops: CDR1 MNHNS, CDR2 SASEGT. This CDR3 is CAIRQGGPYEQYF. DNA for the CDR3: TGTGCCATCCGACAAGGTGGCCCCTACGAGCAGTACTTC.

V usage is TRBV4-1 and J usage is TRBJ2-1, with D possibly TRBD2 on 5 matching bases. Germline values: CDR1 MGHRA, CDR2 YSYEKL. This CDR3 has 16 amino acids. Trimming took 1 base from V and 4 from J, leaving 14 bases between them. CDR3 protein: CASSQVPSGTYNEQFF. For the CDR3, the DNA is TGCGCCAGCAGCCAAGTTCCAAGCGGAACATACAATGAGCAGTTCTTC.

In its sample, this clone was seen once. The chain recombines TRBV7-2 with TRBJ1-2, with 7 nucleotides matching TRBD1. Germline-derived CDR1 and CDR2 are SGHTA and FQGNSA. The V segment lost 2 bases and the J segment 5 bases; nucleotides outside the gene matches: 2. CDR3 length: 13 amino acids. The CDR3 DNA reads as TGTGCCAGCAGCTTAAGACAGGGTTATGGCTACACCTTC. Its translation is CASSLRQGYGYTF.

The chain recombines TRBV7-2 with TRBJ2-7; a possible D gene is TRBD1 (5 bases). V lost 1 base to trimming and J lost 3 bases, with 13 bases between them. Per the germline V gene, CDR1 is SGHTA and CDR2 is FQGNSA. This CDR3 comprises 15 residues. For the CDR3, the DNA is TGTGCCAGCAGCTTAGGTCCAGGGTGGATCTACGAGCAGTACTTC. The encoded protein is CASSLGPGWIYEQYF.